This T cell receptor beta chain comes out of a study of T cells in Graves' hyperthyroidism and ophthalmopathy. The wider study: Any treatment followed the collection of peripheral blood at initial diagnosis.

The V segment lost 5 bases and the J segment 9 bases; nucleotides outside the gene matches: 6. CDR3 length: 15 amino acids. The germline V gene has CDR1 SGHAT and CDR2 FQDESV (reference sequence). This clonotype was detected ten times or more. The antigen remains undetermined. Study-wide results and limits: The model forecast ophthalmopathy, anticipating it by a median approximately 6 months before onset. In simple terms, a model built on 13 V-J features told ophthalmopathy apart from stable hyperthyroidism.

TCR beta CDR3 region amplification was performed from RNA transcripts. When the TCR CDR3 underwent first-round RT-PCR, the HTBI primer set was used. TCRdb re-analysed the multiplex PCR reads in MiXCR, keeping a single row per CDR3 protein. This table has over 400,000 distinct CDR3 sequences, 22% appearing once. This clonotype was sampled from a woman in her 70s with Graves' ophthalmopathy. Specimen: blood. The V and J genes are TRBV11-1 and TRBJ2-1, with 14 bases aligning to TRBD2. This chain's CDR3 is CASSLGLAGAGEQFF. In DNA form, the CDR3 reads TGTGCCAGCAGCCTGGGACTAGCGGGAGCAGGTGAGCAGTTCTTC.